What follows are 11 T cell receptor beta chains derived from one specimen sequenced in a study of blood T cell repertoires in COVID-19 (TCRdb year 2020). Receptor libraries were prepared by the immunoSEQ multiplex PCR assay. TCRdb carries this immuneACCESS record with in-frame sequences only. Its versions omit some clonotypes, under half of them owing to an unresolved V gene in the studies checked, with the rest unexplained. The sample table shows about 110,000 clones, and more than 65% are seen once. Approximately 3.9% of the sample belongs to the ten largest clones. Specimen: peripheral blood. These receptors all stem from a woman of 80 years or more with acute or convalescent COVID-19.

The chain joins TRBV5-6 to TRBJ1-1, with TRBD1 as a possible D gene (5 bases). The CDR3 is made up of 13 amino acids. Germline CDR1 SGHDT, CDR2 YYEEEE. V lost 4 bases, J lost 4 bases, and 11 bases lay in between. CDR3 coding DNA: TGTGCCAGCAGCGTTACGGGGGGCACTGAAGCTTTCTTT. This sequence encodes CASSVTGGTEAFF.

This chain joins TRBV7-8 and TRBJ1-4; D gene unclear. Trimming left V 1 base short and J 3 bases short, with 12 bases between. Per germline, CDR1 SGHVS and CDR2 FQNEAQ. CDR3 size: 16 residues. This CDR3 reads CASSLGQLGPNEKLFF. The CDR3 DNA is TGTGCCAGCAGCTTAGGACAACTAGGGCCTAATGAAAAACTGTTTTTT.

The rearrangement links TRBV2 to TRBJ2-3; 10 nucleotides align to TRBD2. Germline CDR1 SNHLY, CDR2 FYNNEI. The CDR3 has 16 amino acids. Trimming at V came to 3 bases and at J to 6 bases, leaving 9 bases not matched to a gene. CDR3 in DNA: TGTGCCAGCAGTGATCGGAGCGGGGGGGCCGCGGATACGCAGTATTTT. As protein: CASSDRSGGAADTQYF.

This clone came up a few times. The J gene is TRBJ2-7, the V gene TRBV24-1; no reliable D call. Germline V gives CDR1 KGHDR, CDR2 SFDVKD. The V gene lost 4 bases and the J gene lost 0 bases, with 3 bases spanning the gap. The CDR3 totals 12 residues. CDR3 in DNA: TGTGCCACCAGTGAGGCCTCCTACGAGCAGTACTTC. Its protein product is CATSEASYEQYF.

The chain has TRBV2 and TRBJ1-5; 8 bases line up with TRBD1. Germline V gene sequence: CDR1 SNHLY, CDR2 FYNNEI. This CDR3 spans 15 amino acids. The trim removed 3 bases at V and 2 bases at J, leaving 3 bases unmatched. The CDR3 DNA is TGTGCCAGCAGTGAGACAGGGGAGGGCAATCAGCCCCAGCATTTT. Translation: CASSETGEGNQPQHF.

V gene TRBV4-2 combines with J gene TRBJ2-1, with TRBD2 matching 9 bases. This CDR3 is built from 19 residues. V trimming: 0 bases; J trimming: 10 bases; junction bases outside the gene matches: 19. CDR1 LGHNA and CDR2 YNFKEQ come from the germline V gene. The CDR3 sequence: CASSQDERPLREGEGEQFF. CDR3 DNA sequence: TGTGCCAGCAGCCAAGATGAACGTCCGTTGCGGGAGGGCGAAGGGGAGCAGTTCTTC.

CDR3 sequence reads: CASSGYGEITDTQYF. The CDR3 bases are TGTGCCAGCAGCGGATATGGAGAAATCACAGATACGCAGTATTTT. The rearrangement joins TRBV9 to TRBJ2-3; D remains ambiguous. CDR3 length: 15 amino acids. Germline V CDR1 and CDR2: SGDLS, YYNGEE. V was shortened by 3 bases and J by 2 bases, with 13 bases between the two germline ends. The entire variable domain, with the rest obtained from reference TRBV9 and TRBJ2-3, is as follows: DSGVTQTPKHLITATGQRVTLRCSPRSGDLSVYWYQQSLDQGLQFLIQYYNGEERAKGNILERFSAQQFPDLHSELNLSSLELGDSALYFCASSGYGEITDTQYFGPGTRLTVL.

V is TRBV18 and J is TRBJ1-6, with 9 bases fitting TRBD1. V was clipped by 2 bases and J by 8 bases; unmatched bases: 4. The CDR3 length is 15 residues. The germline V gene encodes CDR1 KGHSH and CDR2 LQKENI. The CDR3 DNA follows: TGTGCCAGCTCACCAGTGGGACAGGGCGATTCACCCCTCCACTTT. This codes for CASSPVGQGDSPLHF.

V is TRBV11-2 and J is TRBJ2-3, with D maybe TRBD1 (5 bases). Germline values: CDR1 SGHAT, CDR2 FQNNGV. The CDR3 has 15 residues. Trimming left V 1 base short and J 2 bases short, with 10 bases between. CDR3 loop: CASSLGGGYTDTQYF. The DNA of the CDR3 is TGTGCCAGCAGCTTAGGGGGCGGTTACACAGATACGCAGTATTTT.

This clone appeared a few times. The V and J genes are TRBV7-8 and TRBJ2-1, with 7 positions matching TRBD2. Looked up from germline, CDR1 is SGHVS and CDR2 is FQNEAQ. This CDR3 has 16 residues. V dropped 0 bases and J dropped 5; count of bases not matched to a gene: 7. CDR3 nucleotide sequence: TGTGCCAGCAGCTTAGCGGGAGGGCTGAAAAACAATGAGCAGTTCTTC. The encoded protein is CASSLAGGLKNNEQFF.

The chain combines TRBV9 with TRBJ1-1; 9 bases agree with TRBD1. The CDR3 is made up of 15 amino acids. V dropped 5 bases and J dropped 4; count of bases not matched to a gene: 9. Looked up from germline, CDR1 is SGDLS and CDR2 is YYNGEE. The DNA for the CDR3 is TGTGCCAGCAGTCAAACCGGGACAGGGATCACTGAAGCTTTCTTT. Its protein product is CASSQTGTGITEAFF.